Listed below are T cell receptor beta chains from one sample, sequenced in a study of shared T cell receptors in the human thymus. Measured with immunoSEQ multiplex PCR; TCRdb has only the in-frame clones, and not every one. The sample contains approximately 660,000 clones, roughly 88% of which appear only once. These data were also reused for a study on human thymus T cells.

Specimen: thymocytes. The receptors were gathered from a boy in the first two years of life with a congenital heart defect. Both conserved end residues are part of each CDR3. D genes are given only for firm matches. Clone size appears in some rows only: once, few, many, or a class for an expanded clone.

CDR3	DNA	D	V	J	size
CASSLYETSGTDTQYF	TGTGCCAGCAGCTTATATGAAACTAGCGGCACAGATACGCAGTATTTT	TRBD2	TRBV11-2	TRBJ2-3	once
CASSLGTSGSMYEQYF	TGTGCCAGCAGTCTCGGGACTAGCGGGAGTATGTACGAGCAGTACTTC	TRBD2	TRBV27	TRBJ2-7	once
CASSGRDYGNEQFF	TGTGCCAGCAGCGGCCGGGACTACGGCAATGAGCAGTTCTTC	TRBD2	TRBV5-4	TRBJ2-1	NA
CASSLEFRRLAGQYF	TGTGCCAGCAGCTTAGAGTTCCGGCGACTAGCTGGGCAGTACTTC	TRBD2	TRBV11-2	TRBJ2-7	NA
CASGRAFNEQFF	TGTGCCAGCGGGAGGGCGTTCAATGAGCAGTTCTTC	TRBD2	TRBV18	TRBJ2-1	NA
CASRGPGTGGQGPPRELFF	TGTGCCAGCAGGGGACCCGGGACAGGGGGCCAGGGCCCTCCGAGGGAGCTGTTTTTT	TRBD1	TRBV7-9	TRBJ2-2	once
CASSSDRVEEMNTEAFF	TGTGCCAGCAGCTCGGACAGGGTCGAGGAGATGAACACTGAAGCTTTCTTT	TRBD1	TRBV7-9	TRBJ1-1	NA
CASSFWAREGLGYTF	TGTGCCAGCAGTTTTTGGGCGCGGGAAGGTTTGGGCTACACCTTC	NA	TRBV28	TRBJ1-2	NA
CASSLRAGGGGNTIYF	TGTGCCAGCAGCTTAAGAGCAGGGGGCGGAGGAAACACCATATATTTT	TRBD1	TRBV7-3	TRBJ1-3	NA
CASRKVRGFFNQPQHF	TGTGCCAGCAGAAAGGTGCGGGGGTTTTTCAATCAGCCCCAGCATTTT	NA	TRBV2	TRBJ1-5	NA
CASIPWLNTEAFF	TGTGCCAGCATCCCGTGGCTGAACACTGAAGCTTTCTTT	NA	TRBV6-5	TRBJ1-1	NA
CASRTTGRYSGANVLTF	TGTGCCAGCAGGACGACAGGCAGATACTCTGGGGCCAACGTCCTGACTTTC	NA	TRBV5-6	TRBJ2-6	NA
CASSSTGPANSNQPQHF	TGTGCCAGCAGTTCGACAGGTCCTGCTAATAGCAATCAGCCCCAGCATTTT	NA	TRBV28	TRBJ1-5	NA
CASSPSRGFYGYTF	TGTGCCAGCAGCCCCTCTCGGGGGTTCTATGGCTACACCTTC	NA	TRBV7-9	TRBJ1-2	NA
CASSPPPIAGYTGELFF	TGTGCCAGCTCACCCCCCCCAATAGCGGGTTACACCGGGGAGCTGTTTTTT	TRBD2	TRBV18	TRBJ2-2	NA
CAWTSDRVGYTF	TGTGCCTGGACCTCGGACAGGGTGGGCTACACCTTC	TRBD1	TRBV30	TRBJ1-2	NA